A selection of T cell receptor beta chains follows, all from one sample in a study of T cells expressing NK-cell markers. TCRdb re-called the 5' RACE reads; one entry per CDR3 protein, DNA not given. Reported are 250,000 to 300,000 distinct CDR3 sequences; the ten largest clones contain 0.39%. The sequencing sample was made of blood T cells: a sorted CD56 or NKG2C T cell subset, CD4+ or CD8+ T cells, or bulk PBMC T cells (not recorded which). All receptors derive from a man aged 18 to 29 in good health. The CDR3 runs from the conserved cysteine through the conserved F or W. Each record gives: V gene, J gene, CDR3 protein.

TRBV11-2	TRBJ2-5	CASSPRGRGETQYF
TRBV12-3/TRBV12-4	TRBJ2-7	CASSRTSGIYEQYF
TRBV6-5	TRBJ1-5	CACKLGGSNQPQHF
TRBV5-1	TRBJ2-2	CASSRQILNTGELFF
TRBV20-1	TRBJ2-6	CSAKTPGAGANVLTF
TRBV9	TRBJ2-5	CASSVGLTDQETQYF
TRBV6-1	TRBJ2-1	CASNRGSGYNEQFF
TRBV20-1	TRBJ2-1	CSGREGNTYNEQFF
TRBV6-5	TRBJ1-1	CASTTEVGTEAFF
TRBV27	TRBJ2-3	CASTRNFDTDTQYF
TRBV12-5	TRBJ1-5	CASEGQGGNQPQHF
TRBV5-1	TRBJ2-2	CASSLVLHRVKSDTGELFF
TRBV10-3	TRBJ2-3	CAISEAGTLAGSSTDTQYF
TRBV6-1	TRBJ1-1	CASSGRGPENTEAFF
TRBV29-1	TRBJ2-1	CSVAFRGTSSNEQFF
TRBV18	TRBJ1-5	CASSPRLERGYRNNQPQHF
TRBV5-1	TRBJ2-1	CASSLGARGRGNEQFF
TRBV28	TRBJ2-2	CASSLSYGFTGELFF
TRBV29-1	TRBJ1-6	CSAGTENSPLHF
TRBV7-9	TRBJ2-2	CASSAYRAGTGELFF
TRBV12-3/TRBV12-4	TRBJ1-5	CASSPGGRGAQPQHF